This T cell receptor beta chain was profiled in a study of T-cell memory formation after mild COVID-19. Study observations and caveats: Later expanders leaned CD4+, whereas clones that contracted between day 15 and 85 were balanced CD4/CD8. The SARS-CoV-2 specificity of second-wave clones reaching peak at day 37 remained unverified.

TCRdb processed the 5' RACE reads anew with MiXCR; each CDR3 protein has one entry. The sample carries over 14,000 distinct CDR3 sequences, about 21% recorded once. This clonotype has a count of ten or more. Its target is not known. Germline CDR1 and CDR2: LNHDA and SQIVND (reference sequence). The CDR3 runs 10 residues. Trimming took off 8 bases at V and 1 base at J, with 1 base between the two ends. The clonotype comes from an adult woman who had mild COVID-19 (a few samples of this study predate the infection). Cell type and time point are not known. The chain couples TRBV19 to TRBJ2-3; D call uncertain. The specimen was PBMCs or a T cell subset sorted from them (not recorded which). The CDR3 here is CASGTDTQYF. The CDR3 DNA reads TGTGCCAGTGGCACAGATACGCAGTATTTT. Drawing the rest from reference TRBV19 and TRBJ2-3, the complete variable domain is DGGITQSPKYLFRKEGQNVTLSCEQNLNHDAMYWYRQDPGQGLRLIYYSQIVNDFQKGDIAEGYSVSREKKESFPLTVTSAQKNPTAFYLCASGTDTQYFGPGTRLTVL.